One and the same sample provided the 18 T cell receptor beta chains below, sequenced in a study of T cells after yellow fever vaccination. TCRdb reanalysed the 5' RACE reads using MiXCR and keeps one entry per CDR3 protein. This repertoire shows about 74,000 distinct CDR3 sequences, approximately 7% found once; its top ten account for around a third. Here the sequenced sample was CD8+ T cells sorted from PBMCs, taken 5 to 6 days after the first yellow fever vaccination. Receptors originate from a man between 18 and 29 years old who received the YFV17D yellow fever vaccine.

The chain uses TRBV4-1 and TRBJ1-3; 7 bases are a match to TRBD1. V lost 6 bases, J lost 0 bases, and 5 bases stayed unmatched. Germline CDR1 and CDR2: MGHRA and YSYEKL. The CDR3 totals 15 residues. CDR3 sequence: CASRQGQISGNTIYF. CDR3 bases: TGCGCCAGCAGGCAGGGACAGATCTCTGGAAACACCATATATTTT.

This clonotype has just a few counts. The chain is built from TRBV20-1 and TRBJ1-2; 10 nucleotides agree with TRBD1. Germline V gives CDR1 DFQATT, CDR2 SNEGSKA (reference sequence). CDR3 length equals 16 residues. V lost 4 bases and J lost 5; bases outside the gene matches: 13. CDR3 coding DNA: TGCAGTGCTAAGGAACTAGGACAGGGGGTTATATATGGCTACACCTTC. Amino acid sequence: CSAKELGQGVIYGYTF.

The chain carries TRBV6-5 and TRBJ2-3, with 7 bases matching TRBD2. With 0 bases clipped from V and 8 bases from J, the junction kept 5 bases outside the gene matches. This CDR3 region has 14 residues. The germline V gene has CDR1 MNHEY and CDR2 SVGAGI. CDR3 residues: CASSYSGGEGTQYF. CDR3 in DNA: TGTGCCAGCAGTTACTCTGGTGGGGAGGGTACGCAGTATTTT.

CDR3 sequence reads: CSVDWYGYTF. CDR3 in DNA: TGCAGCGTTGATTGGTATGGCTACACCTTC. The V and J genes are TRBV29-1 and TRBJ1-2; D unresolved. The CDR3 is made up of 10 amino acids. V shed 3 bases and J shed 5 bases, with 4 bases lying between them. The germline V gene has CDR1 SQVTM and CDR2 ANQGSEA. Full variable domain (rest looked up from reference TRBV29-1 and TRBJ1-2): SAVISQKPSRDICQRGTSLTIQCQVDSQVTMMFWYRQQPGQSLTLIATANQGSEATYESGFVIDKFPISRPNLTFSTLTVSNMSPEDSSIYLCSVDWYGYTFGSGTRLTVV.

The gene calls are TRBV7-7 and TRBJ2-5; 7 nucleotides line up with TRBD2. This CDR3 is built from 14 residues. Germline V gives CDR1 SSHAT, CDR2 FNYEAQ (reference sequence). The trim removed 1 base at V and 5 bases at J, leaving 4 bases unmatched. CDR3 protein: CASSLVAGGETQYF. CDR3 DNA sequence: TGTGCCAGCAGCTTAGTGGCCGGGGGGGAGACCCAGTACTTC.

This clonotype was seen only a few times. The CDR3 nucleotides are TGTGCCAGCAGTTTATATGGGCCCCGGGACAGGAGCTCTGGGGCCAACGTCCTGACTTTC. Its translation: CASSLYGPRDRSSGANVLTF. The chain recombines TRBV12-3 or TRBV12-4 with TRBJ2-6; 8 bases match TRBD1. V lost 2 bases and J lost 0; bases outside the gene matches: 12. The CDR3 has 20 residues.

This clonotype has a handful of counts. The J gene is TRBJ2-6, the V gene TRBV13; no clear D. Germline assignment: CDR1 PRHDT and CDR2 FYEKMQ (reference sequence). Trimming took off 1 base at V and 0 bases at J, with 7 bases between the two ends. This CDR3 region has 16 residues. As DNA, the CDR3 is TGTGCCAGCAGCTTAGTGGCCAACTCTGGGGCCAACGTCCTGACTTTC. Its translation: CASSLVANSGANVLTF.

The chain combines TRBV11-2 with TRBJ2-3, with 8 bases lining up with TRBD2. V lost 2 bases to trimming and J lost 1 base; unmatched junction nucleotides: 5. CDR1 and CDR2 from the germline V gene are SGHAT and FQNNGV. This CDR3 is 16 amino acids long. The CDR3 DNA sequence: TGTGCCAGCAGCTTAAATTTGCGGGGGGGCACAGATACGCAGTATTTT. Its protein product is CASSLNLRGGTDTQYF.

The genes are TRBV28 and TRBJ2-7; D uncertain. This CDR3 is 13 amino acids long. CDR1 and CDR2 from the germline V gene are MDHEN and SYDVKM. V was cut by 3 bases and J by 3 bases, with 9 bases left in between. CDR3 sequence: CASSFTNNYEQYV. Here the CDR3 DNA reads TGTGCCAGCAGTTTCACAAATAACTACGAGCAGTACGTC.

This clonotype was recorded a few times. CDR3 sequence reads: CASGPAPRATNTGELFF. The CDR3 DNA reads TGTGCTAGTGGTCCGGCCCCTAGGGCCACGAACACCGGGGAGCTGTTTTTT. This chain connects TRBV12-5 to TRBJ2-2; no clear D gene. The CDR3 spans 17 residues. V lost 5 bases to trimming and J lost 0 bases, with 16 bases between them. The germline gives CDR1 LGHNT, CDR2 FRNRAP.

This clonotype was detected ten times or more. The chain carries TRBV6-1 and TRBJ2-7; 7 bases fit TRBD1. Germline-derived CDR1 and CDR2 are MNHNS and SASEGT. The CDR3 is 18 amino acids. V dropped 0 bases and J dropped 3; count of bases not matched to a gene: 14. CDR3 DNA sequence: TGTGCCAGCAGTGAAGCACCCATGACAGGGTCCCTATACTACGAGCAGTACTTC. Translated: CASSEAPMTGSLYYEQYF.

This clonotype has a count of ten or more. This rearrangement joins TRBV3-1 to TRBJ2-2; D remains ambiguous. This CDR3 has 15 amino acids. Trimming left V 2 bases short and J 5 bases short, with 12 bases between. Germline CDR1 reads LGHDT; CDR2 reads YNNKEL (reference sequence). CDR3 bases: TGTGCCAGCAGCCAAAAAGGGCTTCCTACCGGGGAGCTGTTTTTT. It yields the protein CASSQKGLPTGELFF.

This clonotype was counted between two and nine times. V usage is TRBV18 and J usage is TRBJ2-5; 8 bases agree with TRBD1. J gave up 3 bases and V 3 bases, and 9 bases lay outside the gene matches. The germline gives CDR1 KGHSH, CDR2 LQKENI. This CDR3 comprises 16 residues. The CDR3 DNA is TGTGCCAGCTCACCCGAGGACAGGGCGATCGAAGAGACCCAGTACTTC. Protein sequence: CASSPEDRAIEETQYF.

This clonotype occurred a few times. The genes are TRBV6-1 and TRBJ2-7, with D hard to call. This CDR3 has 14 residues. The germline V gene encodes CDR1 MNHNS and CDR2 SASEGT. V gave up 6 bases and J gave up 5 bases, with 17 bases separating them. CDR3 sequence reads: CASSFGSSRDEQYF. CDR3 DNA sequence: TGTGCCAGCAGCTTCGGTTCGAGTCGGGACGAGCAGTACTTC.

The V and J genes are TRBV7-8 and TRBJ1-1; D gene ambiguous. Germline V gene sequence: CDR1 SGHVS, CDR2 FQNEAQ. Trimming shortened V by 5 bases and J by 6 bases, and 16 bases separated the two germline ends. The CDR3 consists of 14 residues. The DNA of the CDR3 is TGTGCCAGCAGCCCCCTGAGCGGAGCCGCTGAAGCTTTCTTT. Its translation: CASSPLSGAAEAFF.

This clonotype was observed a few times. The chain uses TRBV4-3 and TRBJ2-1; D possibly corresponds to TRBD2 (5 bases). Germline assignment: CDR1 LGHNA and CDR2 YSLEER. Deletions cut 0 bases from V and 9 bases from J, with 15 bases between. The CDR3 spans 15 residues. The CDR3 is CASSQERFYEGEQFF. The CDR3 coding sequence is TGCGCCAGCAGCCAAGAAAGGTTTTACGAGGGTGAGCAGTTCTTC.

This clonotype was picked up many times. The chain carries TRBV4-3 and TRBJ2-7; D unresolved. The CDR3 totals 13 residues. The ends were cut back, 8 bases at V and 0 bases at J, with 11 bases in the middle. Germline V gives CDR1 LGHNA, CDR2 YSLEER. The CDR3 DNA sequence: TGCGCCAGCGCCCACGATAGCTCCTACGAGCAGTACTTC. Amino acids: CASAHDSSYEQYF.

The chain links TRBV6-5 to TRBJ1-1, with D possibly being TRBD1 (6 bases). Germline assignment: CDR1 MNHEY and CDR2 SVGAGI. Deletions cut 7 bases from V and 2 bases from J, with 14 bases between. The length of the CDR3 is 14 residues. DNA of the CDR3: TGTGCCAGCATTAACAGGGTGAGAAACACTGAAGCTTTCTTT. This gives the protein CASINRVRNTEAFF.